This T cell receptor beta chain came from a study of shared clonotypes between healthy human individuals (dated by TCRdb to between 2020 and 2021). In terms of the full investigation: Three men and a couple of women, aged 18 to 49 years, made up the cohort. For each donor, CD4 naive and CD4 memory were each run on three plates, CD8 naive on two plates, and CD8 memory on one plate. Blood TCR repertoires of roughly five healthy adults were deeply sequenced to estimate repertoire size and the extent of clonotype sharing between individuals. Different laboratories and diverse techniques were used to prepare libraries and sequence TCR repertoires, to increase sequencing depth and limit assay-specific biases. Each donor's leukapheresis produced roughly between about 0.8 and 10 billion PBMCs.

The full study reports these points: Estimated clonotype richness was generally larger for naive than for memory subsets. When a handful of donors were compared, the shared fraction of clonotypes was 5% to 6.5% for naive CD4, roughly 3.3% for naive CD8, 2% to 2.5% for memory CD4, and around 0.37% for memory CD8. Higher generation probabilities were observed for clonotypes shared by all four sorted-subset donors than for non-shared clonotypes. Because the study included only a small number of donors, the genetic and exposure-history diversity represented was limited. Sampling was restricted to blood, and TCR repertoires in tissues likely differ from the TCR repertoires found in blood. Rarefaction of sorted-subset datasets indicated incomplete sequencing despite the large sequencing depth. Pairwise subsampling led to the expectation that sequencing depth would affect the degree of clonotype sharing among donors.

Details on this clone: Its antigen target is currently unknown. Per-base qualities were not stored, and no clone one base away is much larger.

CD8 naive samples consisted of CD45RO-negative cells that were positively selected for CCR7, yielding a CD45RA+CCR7+ population without TemRA cells. Healthy HIV-negative adults with no recently reported acute infections or vaccinations were included as donors. All donors were Caucasian adults living in Nashville, Tennessee, USA. After blood collection by leukapheresis, PBMCs were isolated using Ficoll-Histopaque density gradient centrifugation and then cryopreserved in the vapor phase of liquid nitrogen. Analytical flow cytometry was used to check the purity and quantity of each magnetically sorted T cell population. From each sorted fraction, genomic DNA was isolated and quantified by UV absorbance on a Nanodrop 2000c. Measured from the cysteine to the phenylalanine, the CDR3 is 16 residues long. Of the read, only the CDR3 DNA is kept; its 48 bases are in frame from base 1. Relative to germline, V is missing 1 base and J is missing 10 bases, with 10 bases of the junction outside any gene match. From a lookup of the germline V gene, CDR1 and CDR2 are SGHTA and FQGNSA.

TCR CDR3 regions were amplified from genomic DNA by multiplex PCR using the deep immunoSEQ assay. Genomic DNA extracted from each cell subset was distributed evenly over all wells of several immunoSEQ 96-well plates, and each plate served as one replicate. For sorted subsets, each replicate PCR was loaded with roughly 0.2 ug genomic DNA, equivalent to 30,000 to 35,000 T cell genomes. Purified libraries were quantified with a Qubit 3.0 fluorometer, sized on a Bioanalyzer 2100, and re-quantified with the KAPA Library Quantification kit. Every immunoSEQ 96-well plate was sequenced on a separate single-read 150-cycle Illumina NextSeq 550 flow cell. Under the source paper's analysis protocol: The immunoSEQ output contained only junctional sequences without quality scores, so filtering could not match that applied to full-length reads. Sequences were annotated with PyIR, a Python wrapper for IgBLAST v1.9, using IMGT germline references to assign V/J genes and CDR3. Any read was removed if the V/J assignment was weak (E-value above 1e-6), the CDR3 was missing, or the read contained stop codons, out-of-frame junctions, or ambiguous translated residues. A V3J clonotype was defined by an identical inferred V gene, J gene, and CDR3 amino acid sequence. Percentage overlap between repertoires was computed as shared unique clonotypes divided by the size of the smaller repertoire. Three approaches were used to assess repertoire richness: RTK rarefaction, the Chao1 estimator, and Recon v2.1 estimates of unobserved clonotypes. Generation probabilities for all TCRbeta clonotypes obtained by the gDNA method from four donors were computed using OLGA. The clones in this table, taken by TCRdb from immuneACCESS, are in-frame only. Not every clone is retained; where verified, under half of the shortfall comes from an unresolved V gene, and the cause of the rest is unknown. The V and J calls and the clone size are those of that table, but D and trimming were determined from the DNA. The sample table shows about 580,000 clones, and roughly 98% are seen once. The top ten constitute approximately 0.33% of the sample.

The sequence joins TRBV7-2 to TRBJ1-4, with 9 junctional bases fitting TRBD1. The sequence was obtained from a man aged 25 to 40 in good health. Sequenced material: naive CD8+ T cells sorted from blood. According to the study, the label for this sample's cell subset or site signals: CD45RA+CCR7+. For the CDR3, the sequence is CASSLDSRDRVVKLFF. The DNA sequence is as follows: TGTGCCAGCAGCTTAGATAGCCGGGACAGGGTTGTAAAACTGTTTTTT. With the portions outside the CDR3 filled from the reference TRBV7-2 and TRBJ1-4 genes, the complete variable region becomes GAGVSQSPSNKVTEKGKDVELRCDPISGHTALYWYRQSLGQGLEFLIYFQGNSAPDKSGLPSDRFSAERTGGSVSTLTIQRTQQEDSAVYLCASSLDSRDRVVKLFFGSGTQLSVL.